This T cell receptor (beta chain) derives from a study of T cell changes during pregnancy in multiple sclerosis. Clones were sequenced by immunoSEQ multiplex PCR, and TCRdb holds only the in-frame ones, with some missing. The data contain around 56,000 clones, 92% of them seen just once; the ten biggest clones take up 2.8%. The CDR3 spans 15 residues. J was trimmed by 4 bases and V by 2 bases; bases with no gene match: 3. Germline CDR1 reads MNHNS; CDR2 reads SASEGT. The specimen was peripheral blood, collected in the third trimester of pregnancy. The chain uses TRBV6-1 and TRBJ2-5; 11 bases map to TRBD1. The clonotype originates from a female donor in good health, enrolled as a control in a pregnancy study. The CDR3, as DNA: TGTGCCAGCAGTGAAAGGACAGGGGGCGCAGAGACCCAGTACTTC. Its translation is CASSERTGGAETQYF.